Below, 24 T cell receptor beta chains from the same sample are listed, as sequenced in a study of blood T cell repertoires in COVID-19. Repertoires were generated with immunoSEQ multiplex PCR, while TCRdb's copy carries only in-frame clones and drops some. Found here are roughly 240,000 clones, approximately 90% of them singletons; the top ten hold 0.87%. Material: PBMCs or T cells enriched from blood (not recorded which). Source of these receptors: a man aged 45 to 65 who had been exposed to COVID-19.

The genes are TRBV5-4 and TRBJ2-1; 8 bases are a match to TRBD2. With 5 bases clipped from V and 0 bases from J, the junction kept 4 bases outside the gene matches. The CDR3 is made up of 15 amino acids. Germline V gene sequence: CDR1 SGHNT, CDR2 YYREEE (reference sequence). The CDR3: CASRIRGGSYNEQFF. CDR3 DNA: TGTGCCAGCAGGATCCGGGGGGGCTCCTACAATGAGCAGTTCTTC.

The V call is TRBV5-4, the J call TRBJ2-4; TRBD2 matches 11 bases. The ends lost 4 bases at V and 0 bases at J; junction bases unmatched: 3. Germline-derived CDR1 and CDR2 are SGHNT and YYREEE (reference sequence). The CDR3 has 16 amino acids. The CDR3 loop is CASSIGLAGAKNIQYF. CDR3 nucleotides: TGTGCCAGCAGCATAGGACTAGCGGGAGCCAAAAACATTCAGTACTTC.

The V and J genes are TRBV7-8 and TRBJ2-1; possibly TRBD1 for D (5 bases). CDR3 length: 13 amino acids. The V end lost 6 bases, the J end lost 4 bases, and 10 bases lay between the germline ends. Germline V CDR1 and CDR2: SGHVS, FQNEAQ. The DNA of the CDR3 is TGTGCCAGCAGAGATGACAGATACAATGAGCAGTTCTTC. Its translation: CASRDDRYNEQFF.

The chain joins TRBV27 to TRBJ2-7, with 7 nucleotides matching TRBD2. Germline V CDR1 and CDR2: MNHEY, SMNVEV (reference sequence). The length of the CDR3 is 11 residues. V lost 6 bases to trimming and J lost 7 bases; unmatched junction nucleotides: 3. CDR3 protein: CASRSAGEQYF. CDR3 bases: TGTGCCAGCAGGTCAGCGGGGGAGCAGTACTTC.

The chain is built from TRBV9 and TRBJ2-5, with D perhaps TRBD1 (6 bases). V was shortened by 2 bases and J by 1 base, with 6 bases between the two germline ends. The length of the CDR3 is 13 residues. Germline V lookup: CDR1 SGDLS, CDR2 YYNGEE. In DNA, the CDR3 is TGTGCCAGCAGCGTCAGGGGCCAAGAGACCCAGTACTTC. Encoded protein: CASSVRGQETQYF.

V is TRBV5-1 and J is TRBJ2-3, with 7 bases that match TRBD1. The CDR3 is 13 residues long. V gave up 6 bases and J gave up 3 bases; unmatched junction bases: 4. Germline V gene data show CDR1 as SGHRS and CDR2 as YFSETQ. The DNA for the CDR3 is TGCGCCAGCACCGAACAGGGGACAGATACGCAGTATTTT. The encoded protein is CASTEQGTDTQYF.

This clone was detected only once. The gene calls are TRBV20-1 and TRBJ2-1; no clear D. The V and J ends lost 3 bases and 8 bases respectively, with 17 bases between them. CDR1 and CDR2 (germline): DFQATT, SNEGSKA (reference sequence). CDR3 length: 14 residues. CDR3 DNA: TGCAGTGCTAGTGACCTAAACTATAGGCATGAGCAGTTCTTC. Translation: CSASDLNYRHEQFF.

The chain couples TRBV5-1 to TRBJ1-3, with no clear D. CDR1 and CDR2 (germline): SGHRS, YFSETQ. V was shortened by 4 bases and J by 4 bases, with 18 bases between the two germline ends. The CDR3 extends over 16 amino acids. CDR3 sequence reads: CASSTSTPARGNTIYF. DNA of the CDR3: TGCGCCAGCAGCACCTCGACACCGGCCAGGGGAAACACCATATATTTT.

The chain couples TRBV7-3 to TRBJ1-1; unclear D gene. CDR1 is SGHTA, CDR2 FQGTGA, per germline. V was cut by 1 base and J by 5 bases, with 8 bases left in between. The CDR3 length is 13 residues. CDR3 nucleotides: TGTGCCAGCAGCTTAAAGAGGGAAACTGAAGCTTTCTTT. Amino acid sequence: CASSLKRETEAFF.

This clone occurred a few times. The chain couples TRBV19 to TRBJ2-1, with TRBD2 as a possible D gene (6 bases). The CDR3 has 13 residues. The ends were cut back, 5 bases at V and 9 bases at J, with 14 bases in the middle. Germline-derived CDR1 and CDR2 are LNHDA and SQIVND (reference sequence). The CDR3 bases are TGTGCCAGTAGTCCGGACCAGGGACTTGAGCAGTTCTTC. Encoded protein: CASSPDQGLEQFF. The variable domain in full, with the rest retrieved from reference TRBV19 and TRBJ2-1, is DGGITQSPKYLFRKEGQNVTLSCEQNLNHDAMYWYRQDPGQGLRLIYYSQIVNDFQKGDIAEGYSVSREKKESFPLTVTSAQKNPTAFYLCASSPDQGLEQFFGPGTRLTVL.

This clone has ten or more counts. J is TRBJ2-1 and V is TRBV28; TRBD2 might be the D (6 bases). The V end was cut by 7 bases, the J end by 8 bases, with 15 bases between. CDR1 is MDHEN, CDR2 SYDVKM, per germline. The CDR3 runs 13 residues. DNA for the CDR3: TGTGCCAGCACCACCACGGCGGGGTATGAGCAGTTCTTC. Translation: CASTTTAGYEQFF.

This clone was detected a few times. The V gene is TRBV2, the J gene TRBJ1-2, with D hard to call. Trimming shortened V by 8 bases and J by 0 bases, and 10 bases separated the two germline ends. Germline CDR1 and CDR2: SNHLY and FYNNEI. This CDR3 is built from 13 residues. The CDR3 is CASHQEANYGYTF. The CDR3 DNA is TGTGCCAGCCACCAGGAAGCTAACTATGGCTACACCTTC.

The CDR3 DNA sequence: TGCAGCGTTGATGACAGATTCTATGGCTACACCTTC. This codes for CSVDDRFYGYTF. The rearrangement joins TRBV29-1 to TRBJ1-2; D perhaps matches TRBD1 (5 bases). The length of the CDR3 is 12 residues. Germline CDR1 and CDR2: SQVTM and ANQGSEA. Trimming left V 3 bases short and J 4 bases short, with 9 bases between.

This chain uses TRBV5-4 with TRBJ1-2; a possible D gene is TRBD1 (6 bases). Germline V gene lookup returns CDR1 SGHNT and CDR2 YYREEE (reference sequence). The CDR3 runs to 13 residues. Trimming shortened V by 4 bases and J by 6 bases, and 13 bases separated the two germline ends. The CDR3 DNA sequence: TGTGCCAGCAGCGTCGACAGGTTGGATGGCTACACCTTC. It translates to CASSVDRLDGYTF.

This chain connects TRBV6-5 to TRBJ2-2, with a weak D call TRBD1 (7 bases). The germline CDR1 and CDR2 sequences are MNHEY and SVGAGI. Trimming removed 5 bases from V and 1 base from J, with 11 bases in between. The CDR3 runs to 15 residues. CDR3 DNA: TGTGCCAGCAGTCTCCAGGGGGGGAACACCGGGGAGCTGTTTTTT. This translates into CASSLQGGNTGELFF.

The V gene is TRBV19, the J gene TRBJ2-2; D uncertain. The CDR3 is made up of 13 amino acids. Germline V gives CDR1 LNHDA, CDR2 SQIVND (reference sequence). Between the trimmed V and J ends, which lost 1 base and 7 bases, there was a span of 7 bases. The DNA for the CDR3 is TGTGCCAGTAGTATAGGTGCGGACGGGGAGCTGTTTTTT. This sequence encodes CASSIGADGELFF.

This chain's CDR3 is CASSPPLGTGETQYF. CDR3 nucleotide sequence: TGTGCCAGCTCACCACCGTTAGGGACAGGGGAGACCCAGTACTTC. V gene TRBV18 combines with J gene TRBJ2-5, with 9 bases that match TRBD1. J gave up 5 bases and V 0 bases, and 4 bases lay outside the gene matches. Germline V gene lookup returns CDR1 KGHSH and CDR2 LQKENI. The CDR3 length is 15 residues.

CDR3 residues: CASDSPAEDGQPQHF. CDR3 DNA: TGTGCCAGTGATTCCCCCGCCGAGGATGGTCAGCCCCAGCATTTT. The chain has TRBV19 and TRBJ1-5, with no clear D. Germline V lookup: CDR1 LNHDA, CDR2 SQIVND (reference sequence). CDR3 size: 15 residues. Trimming removed 8 bases at V and 6 bases at J, with 20 bases between.

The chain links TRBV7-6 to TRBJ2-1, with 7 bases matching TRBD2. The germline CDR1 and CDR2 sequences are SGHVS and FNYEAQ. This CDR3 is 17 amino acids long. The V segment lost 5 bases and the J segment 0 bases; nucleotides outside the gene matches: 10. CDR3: CASSHSPSGLSYNEQFF. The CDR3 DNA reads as TGTGCCAGCAGCCATTCCCCTAGCGGCCTCTCCTACAATGAGCAGTTCTTC.

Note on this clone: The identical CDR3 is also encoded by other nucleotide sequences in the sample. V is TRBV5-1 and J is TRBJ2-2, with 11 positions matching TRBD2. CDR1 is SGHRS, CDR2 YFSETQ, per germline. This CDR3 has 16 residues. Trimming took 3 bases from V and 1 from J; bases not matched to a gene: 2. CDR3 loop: CASSWLAGGNTGELFF. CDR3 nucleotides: TGCGCCAGCAGCTGGCTAGCGGGGGGGAACACCGGGGAGCTGTTTTTT. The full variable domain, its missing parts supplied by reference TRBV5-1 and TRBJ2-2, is KAGVTQTPRYLIKTRGQQVTLSCSPISGHRSVSWYQQTPGQGLQFLFEYFSETQRNKGNFPGRFSGRQFSNSRSEMNVSTLELGDSALYLCASSWLAGGNTGELFFGEGSRLTVL.

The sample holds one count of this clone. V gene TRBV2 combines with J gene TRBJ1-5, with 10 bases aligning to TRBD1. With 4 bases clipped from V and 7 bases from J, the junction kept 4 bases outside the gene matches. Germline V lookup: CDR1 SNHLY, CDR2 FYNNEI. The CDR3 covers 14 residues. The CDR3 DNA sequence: TGTGCCAGCAGTGGGACAGGGGGTGAGCAGCCCCAGCATTTT. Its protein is CASSGTGGEQPQHF. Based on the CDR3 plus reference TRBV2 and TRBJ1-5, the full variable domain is EPEVTQTPSHQVTQMGQEVILRCVPISNHLYFYWYRQILGQKVEFLVSFYNNEISEKSEIFDDQFSVERPDGSNFTLKIRSTKLEDSAMYFCASSGTGGEQPQHFGDGTRLSIL.

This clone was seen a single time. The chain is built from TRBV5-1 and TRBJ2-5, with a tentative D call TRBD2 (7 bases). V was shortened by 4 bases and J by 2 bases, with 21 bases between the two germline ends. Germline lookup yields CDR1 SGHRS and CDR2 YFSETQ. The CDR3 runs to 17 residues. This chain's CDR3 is CASSLPSGGGPQETQYF. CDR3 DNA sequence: TGCGCCAGCAGCCTCCCCAGTGGGGGGGGGCCGCAAGAGACCCAGTACTTC.

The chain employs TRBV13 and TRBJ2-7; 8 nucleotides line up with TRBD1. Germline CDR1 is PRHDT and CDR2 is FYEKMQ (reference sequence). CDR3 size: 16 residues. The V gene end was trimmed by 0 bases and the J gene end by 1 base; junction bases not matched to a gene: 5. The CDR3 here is CASSLGPRQGSYEQYF. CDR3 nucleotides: TGTGCCAGCAGCTTAGGGCCGAGACAGGGGTCCTACGAGCAGTACTTC.

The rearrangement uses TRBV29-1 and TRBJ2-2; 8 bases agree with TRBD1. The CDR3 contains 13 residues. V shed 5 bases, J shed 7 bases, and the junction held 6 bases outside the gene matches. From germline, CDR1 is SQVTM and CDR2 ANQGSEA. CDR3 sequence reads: CSVSRGLGGELFF. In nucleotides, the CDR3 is TGCAGCGTTTCCAGGGGGCTTGGCGGGGAGCTGTTTTTT.